This is a list of T cell receptor beta chains from one sample in a study of blood T cells in healthy people across ages. MiXCR, applied by TCRdb to the 5' RACE reads, yields one record per CDR3 protein. This sample has more than 1.4 million distinct CDR3 sequences, with approximately 42% found just once. Specimen: blood. These receptors all stem from a woman aged 18-30 years in good health. CDR3s include the opening cysteine and the closing phenylalanine or tryptophan. A D gene is named only where the DNA matches it firmly. A clone size is listed for some rows: how often the clone was seen (once, few, many), or a class if it is expanded.

clone_size	v_call	j_call	d_call	cdr3_aa	cdr3_nt
few	TRBV28	TRBJ1-1	TRBD1	CASLDRGGENTEAFF	TGTGCCAGCCTAGACAGGGGAGGAGAAAACACTGAAGCTTTCTTT
-	TRBV6-2/TRBV6-3	TRBJ2-1	TRBD2	CASCRGSGDNEQFF	TGTGCCAGCTGTCGCGGTAGCGGGGACAATGAGCAGTTCTTC
-	TRBV20-1	TRBJ2-6	-	CSAHTQGTPGANVLTF	TGCAGTGCTCACACCCAGGGGACGCCTGGGGCCAACGTCCTGACTTTC
many	TRBV12-3/TRBV12-4	TRBJ2-1	TRBD1	CASRASDRAGNEQFF	TGTGCCAGCAGGGCGAGCGACAGGGCCGGGAATGAGCAGTTCTTC
-	TRBV4-1	TRBJ2-1	-	CASSQDYAALRYNEQFF	TGCGCCAGCAGCCAAGACTACGCGGCCCTGCGCTACAATGAGCAGTTCTTC
-	TRBV15	TRBJ2-7	TRBD2	CATSRVGRTSVNEQYF	TGTGCCACCAGCAGAGTTGGAAGGACTAGCGTCAATGAGCAGTACTTC
few	TRBV10-3	TRBJ2-7	-	CATQADNEQYF	TGTGCCACGCAGGCAGACAATGAGCAGTACTTC
once	TRBV27	TRBJ2-2	TRBD1	CASSPSGTGNTGELFF	TGTGCCAGCAGTCCCTCCGGGACAGGGAACACCGGGGAGCTGTTTTTT
-	TRBV4-1	TRBJ1-4	TRBD1	CASSQWTGGEKLFF	TGCGCCAGCAGCCAGTGGACAGGGGGGGAAAAACTGTTTTTT
-	TRBV20-1	TRBJ2-1	TRBD2	CSARSLSGLADYNEQFF	TGCAGTGCTAGAAGCCTCTCCGGACTAGCGGATTACAATGAGCAGTTCTTC
-	TRBV5-5	TRBJ2-5	TRBD2	CASSLAGSGRANEQYF	TGTGCCAGCAGCTTGGCGGGCAGCGGGAGGGCCAATGAGCAGTACTTC
-	TRBV7-9	TRBJ1-2	-	CTSSQTIYGQLRLNYGYTF	TGTACCAGCAGCCAGACTATCTATGGACAGCTGCGTCTTAACTATGGCTACACCTTC
few	TRBV7-9	TRBJ1-1	-	CASSLVAGLNTEAFF	TGTGCCAGCAGCTTAGTAGCGGGTTTGAACACTGAAGCTTTCTTT
-	TRBV7-9	TRBJ2-5	-	CASSGTGWGVETQYF	TGTGCCAGCAGCGGAACAGGGTGGGGGGTAGAGACCCAGTACTTC
few	TRBV7-9	TRBJ2-7	-	CASTFPGRFYEQYF	TGTGCCAGCACCTTCCCAGGCAGATTCTACGAGCAGTACTTC
few	TRBV5-1	TRBJ2-5	TRBD1	CASSLVPTGKVQETQYF	TGCGCCAGCAGCTTGGTACCGACAGGGAAAGTCCAAGAGACCCAGTACTTC
-	TRBV20-1	TRBJ1-5	-	CSARLGGMGNQPQHF	TGCAGTGCTAGATTGGGGGGAATGGGCAATCAGCCCCAGCATTTT
few	TRBV7-8	TRBJ2-5	-	CASSFPLETQYF	TGTGCCAGCAGCTTTCCCCTAGAGACCCAGTACTTC
few	TRBV29-1	TRBJ2-7	-	CSVVREGMQYF	TGCAGCGTTGTTAGGGAAGGGATGCAGTACTTC
-	TRBV20-1	TRBJ2-5	-	CSATPQGFGETQYF	TGCAGTGCTACCCCGCAAGGGTTTGGGGAGACCCAGTACTTC
-	TRBV12-3/TRBV12-4	TRBJ1-2	-	CASSLSARRTYTF	TGTGCCAGCAGTTTATCGGCCAGGCGGACCTACACCTTC
-	TRBV6-2/TRBV6-3	TRBJ2-5	-	CASSYPFAQETQYF	TGTGCCAGCAGTTACCCGTTCGCCCAAGAGACCCAGTACTTC
few	TRBV4-2	TRBJ1-2	-	CASSQEWQARGYGYTF	TGTGCCAGCAGCCAAGAGTGGCAGGCCAGGGGCTATGGCTACACCTTC
few	TRBV12-3/TRBV12-4	TRBJ1-2	-	CASSSPGGGLRYGYTF	TGTGCCAGCAGCTCCCCCGGCGGGGGGCTGAGGTATGGCTACACCTTC
-	TRBV13	TRBJ2-3	TRBD2	CASSRDSGGSTDTQYF	TGTGCCAGCAGCAGAGATAGCGGGGGGAGCACAGATACGCAGTATTTT
-	TRBV10-3	TRBJ2-7	TRBD1	CAIRRGGQGIDEQYF	TGTGCCATCAGGAGGGGGGGACAGGGTATTGACGAGCAGTACTTC
-	TRBV5-1	TRBJ2-1	-	CASSGTYKEQFF	TGCGCCAGCAGCGGTACCTACAAAGAGCAGTTCTTC
few	TRBV3-1	TRBJ2-7	TRBD1	CASSPGQGSTYEQYF	TGTGCCAGCAGCCCAGGACAGGGTAGCACCTACGAGCAGTACTTC
-	TRBV3-1	TRBJ1-2	TRBD1	CASSQEGQTYGYTF	TGTGCCAGCAGCCAAGAGGGACAGACCTATGGCTACACCTTC
-	TRBV20-1	TRBJ2-5	-	CSARAGAQYF	TGCAGTGCTAGAGCTGGGGCCCAGTACTTC
-	TRBV29-1	TRBJ2-7	TRBD2	CSVQRGTSYEQYF	TGCAGCGTTCAGCGGGGGACCTCCTACGAGCAGTACTTC
few	TRBV7-3	TRBJ1-6	-	CASSLNGGVYSPLHF	TGTGCCAGCAGCTTAAACGGGGGGGTTTACTCACCCCTCCACTTT
once	TRBV2	TRBJ1-6	-	CASREDNSPLHF	TGTGCCAGCAGGGAAGATAATTCACCCCTCCACTTT
-	TRBV28	TRBJ1-2	-	CASSSRDTDYGYTF	TGTGCCAGCAGCTCCCGGGACACCGACTATGGCTACACCTTC
-	TRBV6-6	TRBJ1-1	TRBD1	CASSSHTGENTEAFF	TGTGCCAGCAGTTCCCACACAGGGGAGAACACTGAAGCTTTCTTT
-	TRBV10-1	TRBJ2-5	-	CASSSRREGLGTQYF	TGCGCCAGCAGTTCGAGGCGAGAAGGACTCGGGACCCAGTACTTC
-	TRBV28	TRBJ2-5	-	CASTSEAQGPQETQYF	TGTGCCAGCACCTCCGAAGCACAGGGACCCCAAGAGACCCAGTACTTC
-	TRBV9	TRBJ2-1	-	CASSEGAGVLYNEQFF	TGTGCCAGCAGCGAGGGGGCGGGGGTTCTATACAATGAGCAGTTCTTC
few	TRBV5-1	TRBJ2-3	TRBD1	CASSLPSGTGETDTQYF	TGCGCCAGCAGCTTGCCTTCCGGGACAGGGGAGACAGATACGCAGTATTTT
-	TRBV10-3	TRBJ1-4	-	CAIRDTNEKLFF	TGTGCCATCAGGGACACTAATGAAAAACTGTTTTTT
few	TRBV7-9	TRBJ2-7	-	CASSSGNSETYEQYF	TGTGCCAGCAGCTCGGGGAACTCAGAGACCTACGAGCAGTACTTC
-	TRBV20-1	TRBJ2-5	-	CSAKVYQETQYF	TGCAGTGCCAAGGTGTACCAAGAGACCCAGTACTTC
-	TRBV10-3	TRBJ1-5	-	CAISESGPADQPQHF	TGTGCCATCAGTGAGTCAGGGCCCGCCGATCAGCCCCAGCATTTT
-	TRBV6-1	TRBJ2-1	-	CASSEGEYVGGGQETQFF	TGTGCCAGCAGTGAAGGGGAATACGTGGGGGGGGGACAAGAGACCCAGTTCTTC
-	TRBV24-1	TRBJ1-1	-	CATSDREAFF	TGTGCCACCAGTGATCGAGAAGCTTTCTTT
-	TRBV12-3/TRBV12-4	TRBJ1-5	-	CASAPPSAGGQPQHF	TGTGCCAGCGCTCCCCCATCTGCGGGGGGACAGCCCCAGCATTTT
-	TRBV27	TRBJ2-3	TRBD1	CASSLSIGTGALETQYF	TGTGCCAGCAGTTTATCGATCGGGACAGGGGCCCTTGAGACGCAGTATTTT
few	TRBV3-1	TRBJ1-2	-	CASSQAATANYGYTF	TGTGCCAGCAGCCAAGCGGCGACAGCTAACTATGGCTACACCTTC
many	TRBV7-8	TRBJ2-4	-	CASSLGGTAKNIQYF	TGTGCCAGCAGCTTAGGGGGCACAGCCAAAAACATTCAGTACTTC
once	TRBV7-2	TRBJ1-1	-	CASSFGWRAFF	TGTGCCAGCAGCTTTGGATGGAGAGCTTTCTTT
few	TRBV5-1	TRBJ2-1	-	CASSLADSNEQFF	TGCGCCAGCAGCTTGGCCGACAGCAATGAGCAGTTCTTC
-	TRBV20-1	TRBJ1-6	-	CSAIPFGRSSYNSPLHF	TGCAGTGCTATTCCTTTCGGAAGGAGCTCCTATAATTCACCCCTCCACTTT
-	TRBV12-3/TRBV12-4	TRBJ1-2	-	CASSLETAYGYTF	TGTGCCAGCAGTTTAGAGACAGCATATGGCTACACCTTC
few	TRBV4-1	TRBJ2-1	TRBD2	CASSLSEPSGGRNEQFF	TGCGCCAGCAGCCTATCCGAGCCTAGCGGGGGGCGGAATGAGCAGTTCTTC
few	TRBV7-2	TRBJ2-4	-	CASSLSEGKNIQYF	TGTGCCAGCAGCTTATCAGAGGGTAAAAACATTCAGTACTTC
few	TRBV27	TRBJ2-7	-	CASSLTGLGEQYF	TGTGCCAGCAGTCTTACCGGTCTCGGGGAGCAGTACTTC
-	TRBV4-2	TRBJ1-1	-	CASSQESGIEAFF	TGTGCCAGCAGCCAAGAGTCGGGAATTGAAGCTTTCTTT
-	TRBV4-1	TRBJ2-7	TRBD1	CASSQEPRQGNEQYF	TGCGCCAGCAGCCAAGAGCCGAGACAGGGGAACGAGCAGTACTTC
few	TRBV6-6	TRBJ1-5	-	CASTLRGYQPQHF	TGTGCCAGCACCCTTCGTGGCTATCAGCCCCAGCATTTT